The 32 T cell receptor beta chains in this list originate from one sample, sequenced in a study of CD4 T cells in relation to SARS-CoV-2 and coronaviruses (dated by TCRdb to about 2021). CD4+ T cells from unexposed donors were collected before the COVID-19 pandemic (2011-2018). After less than 13 days of culture, CD4+ T cells were isolated with the EasySep CD4+ T cell isolation kit. No antigen has been assigned to these receptors. The library was obtained by the immunoSEQ multiplex PCR assay. What TCRdb holds here is the immuneACCESS table cut down to in-frame rearrangements. Part of the clones is not present; checked against another copy, under half of the missing clones reflect an unresolved V gene, and the others are unexplained. For this sample the table gives just under 20,000 clones, of which roughly four fifths were detected only once. The ten largest clones take up 20% to 25% of the sample.

The sequenced sample was CD4+ T cells from PBMCs, cultured in vitro. These receptors all come from a human donor in good health.

The V and J genes are TRBV2 and TRBJ2-5; no definite D call. Trimming took 6 bases from V and 3 from J, leaving 5 bases between them. This CDR3 is 11 amino acids long. Germline V gene sequence: CDR1 SNHLY, CDR2 FYNNEI. The CDR3 nucleotides read TGTGCCAGCAGCCCGGAAGAGACCCAGTACTTC. This codes for CASSPEETQYF. The variable domain in full, with the rest retrieved from reference TRBV2 and TRBJ2-5, is EPEVTQTPSHQVTQMGQEVILRCVPISNHLYFYWYRQILGQKVEFLVSFYNNEISEKSEIFDDQFSVERPDGSNFTLKIRSTKLEDSAMYFCASSPEETQYFGPGTRLLVL.

The chain carries TRBV12-3 or TRBV12-4 and TRBJ1-1; D gene unclear. The CDR3 extends over 13 amino acids. V was clipped by 2 bases and J by 0 bases, with 4 bases between them. This CDR3 reads CASSLTVNTEAFF. In DNA, the CDR3 is TGTGCCAGCAGTTTAACAGTGAACACTGAAGCTTTCTTT.

V and J are TRBV9 and TRBJ1-1; D unresolved. Germline V lookup: CDR1 SGDLS, CDR2 YYNGEE. This CDR3 region has 14 residues. V was shortened by 3 bases and J by 1 base, with 10 bases between the two germline ends. The DNA for the CDR3 is TGTGCCAGCAGCGCCCAAGTCTCGAACACTGAAGCTTTCTTT. Amino acid sequence: CASSAQVSNTEAFF.

This clone has a single count. The chain joins TRBV5-1 to TRBJ1-3; D ambiguous. The CDR3 loop spans 13 amino acids. The V and J ends lost 3 bases and 4 bases respectively, with 8 bases between them. Looked up from germline, CDR1 is SGHRS and CDR2 is YFSETQ. CDR3 nucleotide sequence: TGCGCCAGCAGCTCCGAACAGGGAAACACCATATATTTT. Translation gives CASSSEQGNTIYF.

The V call is TRBV6-1, the J call TRBJ1-2, with D maybe TRBD1 (6 bases). Trimming removed 1 base at V and 6 bases at J, with 9 bases between. Germline lookup yields CDR1 MNHNS and CDR2 SASEGT. The CDR3 has 13 residues. DNA for the CDR3: TGTGCCAGCAGTGAAGGGACAGTGGATGGCTACACCTTC. It specifies CASSEGTVDGYTF.

The V and J genes are TRBV19 and TRBJ2-7; D is undetermined. Trimming pared 6 bases from V and 0 bases from J, leaving 18 bases between. CDR1 is LNHDA and CDR2 is SQIVND in the germline V gene (reference sequence). This CDR3 spans 16 amino acids. The CDR3 DNA reads as TGTGCCAGTAGCCCCCCTCCGGCGGTTGGCTCCTACGAGCAGTACTTC. Amino acid sequence: CASSPPPAVGSYEQYF.

The V call is TRBV2, the J call TRBJ2-7, with TRBD1 matching over 10 bases. The CDR3 is 14 amino acids. Germline V gene lookup returns CDR1 SNHLY and CDR2 FYNNEI. V shed 7 bases and J 1 base; nucleotides not matched to a gene: 4. CDR3 bases: TGTGCCAGCAACGGACAGGGGGTTTCCTACGAGCAGTACTTC. Protein: CASNGQGVSYEQYF.

The V and J genes are TRBV7-9 and TRBJ2-7; 7 bases match TRBD1. The CDR3 length is 16 residues. Trimming cost V 5 bases and J 0 bases; bases outside gene matches: 10. Germline V gene data show CDR1 as SEHNR and CDR2 as FQNEAQ (reference sequence). CDR3 sequence: CASSTLPGQSSYEQYF. Written as DNA, the CDR3 is TGTGCCAGCAGCACGCTCCCGGGACAGAGCTCCTACGAGCAGTACTTC.

V gene TRBV18 combines with J gene TRBJ2-2; either TRBD1 or TRBD2 may fit D (5 bases each). V was pared by 2 bases and J by 1 base, with 11 bases between. Per germline, CDR1 KGHSH and CDR2 LQKENI. This CDR3 comprises 16 residues. DNA of the CDR3: TGTGCCAGCTCACCATTTATGAGGGGGAACACCGGGGAGCTGTTTTTT. Protein: CASSPFMRGNTGELFF.

The CDR3 protein is CASSSKTGTGGFF. The DNA of the CDR3 is TGTGCCAGCAGCTCCAAAACCGGGACAGGGGGGTTCTTC. The rearrangement links TRBV7-2 to TRBJ2-1; 11 bases fit TRBD1. Germline V CDR1 and CDR2: SGHTA, FQGNSA. The CDR3 runs 13 residues. V trimming: 4 bases; J trimming: 15 bases; junction bases outside the gene matches: 8.

The V call is TRBV23-1, the J call TRBJ1-2; D is uncertain. TRBV23-1 is reported as an ORF; its role is uncertain. Trimming cost V 4 bases and J 2 bases, with 5 bases left between them. The CDR3 contains 12 residues. The CDR3, as DNA: TGCGCCAGCAGTCTTGGCAACTATGGCTACACCTTC. Its translation: CASSLGNYGYTF.

The genes are TRBV5-1 and TRBJ2-3, with TRBD2 identical over 11 bases. Germline V gene lookup returns CDR1 SGHRS and CDR2 YFSETQ. The CDR3 totals 15 residues. Losses at the gene ends were 4 bases for V and 1 base for J; bases not matched to a gene: 2. CDR3 in DNA: TGCGCCAGCAGCCCACTAGCGGGGGGCACAGATACGCAGTATTTT. This encodes CASSPLAGGTDTQYF.

The rearrangement uses TRBV18 and TRBJ1-1; D is unclear. Germline assignment: CDR1 KGHSH and CDR2 LQKENI. V was clipped by 0 bases and J by 1 base, with 9 bases between them. The CDR3 has 15 residues. The CDR3 DNA reads as TGTGCCAGCTCACCACCGGAGGGCCGGAACACTGAAGCTTTCTTT. Amino acid sequence: CASSPPEGRNTEAFF.

The chain employs TRBV7-2 and TRBJ1-2; D gene unclear. This CDR3 has 15 residues. V lost 1 base and J lost 7, with 16 bases in between. Germline V gives CDR1 SGHTA, CDR2 FQGNSA. The CDR3 protein is CASSLGRTWPGGYTF. CDR3 nucleotide sequence: TGTGCCAGCAGCTTAGGACGGACGTGGCCAGGTGGCTACACCTTC. Full variable domain (rest looked up from reference TRBV7-2 and TRBJ1-2): GAGVSQSPSNKVTEKGKDVELRCDPISGHTALYWYRQSLGQGLEFLIYFQGNSAPDKSGLPSDRFSAERTGGSVSTLTIQRTQQEDSAVYLCASSLGRTWPGGYTFGSGTRLTVV.

A few counts support this clone. The genes are TRBV14 and TRBJ2-7; 7 bases match TRBD2. V lost 5 bases and J lost 1; bases outside the gene matches: 5. This CDR3 is built from 14 residues. Germline values: CDR1 SGHDN, CDR2 FVKESK. CDR3 amino acids: CASSRLGGSYEQYF. The CDR3 DNA follows: TGTGCCAGCAGCAGACTGGGGGGGTCCTACGAGCAGTACTTC.

The chain employs TRBV10-2 and TRBJ2-2, with 12 bases lining up with TRBD2. V lost 6 bases and J lost 6; bases outside the gene matches: 14. The CDR3 totals 18 residues. The germline gives CDR1 WSHSY, CDR2 SAAADI. The CDR3 region is CASSRGLAGLKRPGELFF. CDR3 DNA: TGCGCCAGCAGCCGAGGACTAGCGGGGCTTAAAAGACCCGGGGAGCTGTTTTTT.

The rearrangement uses TRBV18 and TRBJ1-4, with D maybe TRBD1 (5 bases). Germline V lookup: CDR1 KGHSH, CDR2 LQKENI. Trimming cost V 1 base and J 8 bases, with 14 bases left between them. The CDR3 is 15 amino acids. CDR3 in amino acids: CASSPQRDVREKLFF. CDR3 nucleotide sequence: TGTGCCAGCTCACCACAGAGGGACGTACGGGAAAAACTGTTTTTT. The full variable domain, completed using reference TRBV18 and TRBJ1-4, is NAGVMQNPRHLVRRRGQEARLRCSPMKGHSHVYWYRQLPEEGLKFMVYLQKENIIDESGMPKERFSAEFPKEGPSILRIQQVVRGDSAAYFCASSPQRDVREKLFFGSGTQLSVL.

The chain couples TRBV19 to TRBJ2-3; 14 bases agree with TRBD2. CDR1 LNHDA and CDR2 SQIVND come from the germline V gene (reference sequence). The CDR3 runs 19 residues. With V trimmed by 6 bases and J by 0 bases, 11 bases remained unmatched. The CDR3 spells CASRPRGTSGRASTDTQYF. The CDR3 region has the DNA TGTGCCAGTAGGCCACGAGGGACTAGCGGGAGAGCTAGCACAGATACGCAGTATTTT. The full variable domain, completed using reference TRBV19 and TRBJ2-3, is DGGITQSPKYLFRKEGQNVTLSCEQNLNHDAMYWYRQDPGQGLRLIYYSQIVNDFQKGDIAEGYSVSREKKESFPLTVTSAQKNPTAFYLCASRPRGTSGRASTDTQYFGPGTRLTVL.

This clone came up a few times. V usage is TRBV4-1 and J usage is TRBJ2-7; the D is unclear. Germline V gene lookup returns CDR1 MGHRA and CDR2 YSYEKL. The CDR3 loop spans 15 amino acids. Between the trimmed V and J ends, which lost 5 bases and 0 bases, there was a span of 14 bases. CDR3: CASSIRMEFSYEQYF. The CDR3 DNA follows: TGCGCCAGCAGCATAAGGATGGAATTCTCCTACGAGCAGTACTTC.

The chain has TRBV2 and TRBJ2-5; D perhaps matches TRBD2 (5 bases). Germline V gene data show CDR1 as SNHLY and CDR2 as FYNNEI. The CDR3 is made up of 14 amino acids. Trimming shortened V by 8 bases and J by 1 base, and 14 bases separated the two germline ends. CDR3 amino acids: CASDTSEAQETQYF. The CDR3, as DNA: TGTGCCAGCGACACCTCGGAGGCCCAAGAGACCCAGTACTTC. Supplemented by reference TRBV2 and TRBJ2-5, the full variable domain reads EPEVTQTPSHQVTQMGQEVILRCVPISNHLYFYWYRQILGQKVEFLVSFYNNEISEKSEIFDDQFSVERPDGSNFTLKIRSTKLEDSAMYFCASDTSEAQETQYFGPGTRLLVL.

The rearrangement links TRBV6-5 to TRBJ1-1, with 8 bases lining up with TRBD1. CDR3 length equals 14 residues. Germline V gene lookup returns CDR1 MNHEY and CDR2 SVGAGI. The junction had 3 bases not matched to a gene; V was cut back by 2 bases and J by 4 bases. CDR3 amino acids: CASSYRTGTTEAFF. The CDR3 DNA is TGTGCCAGCAGTTACCGGACAGGGACCACTGAAGCTTTCTTT.

The rearrangement joins TRBV7-8 to TRBJ2-7, with D uncertain. V shed 3 bases and J shed 0 bases, with 3 bases lying between them. The CDR3 totals 12 residues. CDR1 and CDR2 (germline): SGHVS, FQNEAQ. The CDR3 nucleotides are TGTGCCAGCAGCTTTGGCTCCTACGAGCAGTACTTC. Protein product: CASSFGSYEQYF.

The V and J genes are TRBV9 and TRBJ2-7; TRBD1 is a possible D gene (6 bases). Germline-derived CDR1 and CDR2 are SGDLS and YYNGEE. The CDR3 has 16 residues. V was trimmed by 4 bases and J by 0 bases, leaving 17 bases between them. The CDR3 coding sequence is TGTGCCAGCAGCCTAGATACCGGGACACCCTCCTACGAGCAGTACTTC. It encodes CASSLDTGTPSYEQYF. Filled out from reference TRBV9 and TRBJ2-7, the complete variable domain reads DSGVTQTPKHLITATGQRVTLRCSPRSGDLSVYWYQQSLDQGLQFLIQYYNGEERAKGNILERFSAQQFPDLHSELNLSSLELGDSALYFCASSLDTGTPSYEQYFGPGTRLTVT.

This chain links TRBV6-5 with TRBJ2-1; D call uncertain. V was cut by 6 bases and J by 5 bases, with 11 bases left in between. The CDR3 is 13 residues long. Germline lookup yields CDR1 MNHEY and CDR2 SVGAGI. CDR3 sequence reads: CASRKVVNNEQFF. In DNA form, the CDR3 reads TGTGCCAGCAGGAAGGTAGTGAACAATGAGCAGTTCTTC.

The rearrangement joins TRBV4-1 to TRBJ2-5; possibly TRBD1 for D (5 bases). CDR1 is MGHRA, CDR2 YSYEKL, per germline. The CDR3 length is 15 residues. V gave up 1 base and J gave up 2 bases, with 11 bases separating them. CDR3 nucleotides: TGCGCCAGCAGCCAAGTTGGGGCAGGACAAGAGACCCAGTACTTC. Its protein product is CASSQVGAGQETQYF.

The rearrangement joins TRBV6-6 to TRBJ1-4, with 8 bases fitting TRBD1. Germline loops: CDR1 MNHNY, CDR2 SVGAGI (reference sequence). The CDR3 runs 16 residues. Trimming cost V 6 bases and J 0 bases; bases outside gene matches: 6. This CDR3 is CASRLGTGSTNEKLFF. The CDR3 DNA is TGTGCCAGCAGACTCGGGACAGGATCAACTAATGAAAAACTGTTTTTT.

The chain has TRBV5-1 and TRBJ1-4; D may be TRBD1 (6 bases). Germline V gene data show CDR1 as SGHRS and CDR2 as YFSETQ. Trimming cost V 4 bases and J 2 bases, with 18 bases left between them. The CDR3 is 17 amino acids. CDR3 loop: CASSPGTGGGTNEKLFF. In DNA form, the CDR3 reads TGCGCCAGCAGCCCCGGAACGGGGGGGGGCACTAATGAAAAACTGTTTTTT.

The J gene is TRBJ2-3, the V gene TRBV30, with TRBD2 matching 7 bases. Germline assignment: CDR1 GTSNPN and CDR2 SVGIG (reference sequence). This CDR3 has 15 residues. The V gene end was trimmed by 1 base and the J gene end by 1 base; junction bases not matched to a gene: 5. CDR3 nucleotide sequence: TGTGCCTGGAGTGCTGAAACTAGCGGCACAGATACGCAGTATTTT. Amino acid sequence: CAWSAETSGTDTQYF.

This chain connects TRBV6-2 or TRBV6-3 to TRBJ1-5; D remains unclear. The CDR3 spans 15 residues. The germline V gene has CDR1 MNHEY and CDR2 SVGEGT. V lost 0 bases to trimming and J lost 5 bases, with 11 bases between them. This CDR3 is CASSYSLTYDQPQHF. CDR3 nucleotide sequence: TGTGCCAGCAGTTACTCTTTGACATATGATCAGCCCCAGCATTTT.

This clone was recorded a few times. CDR3: CASSHTGGSIQYF. CDR3 DNA sequence: TGTGCCAGCAGCCACACAGGGGGCAGCATTCAGTACTTC. The chain employs TRBV14 and TRBJ2-4, with 9 bases matching TRBD1. Germline-derived CDR1 and CDR2 are SGHDN and FVKESK. CDR3 length equals 13 residues. The trim removed 3 bases at V and 9 bases at J, leaving 3 bases unmatched.

V usage is TRBV12-3 or TRBV12-4 and J usage is TRBJ2-7; D may be TRBD2 (6 bases). The V gene lost 7 bases and the J gene lost 6 bases, with 16 bases spanning the gap. The CDR3 length is 13 residues. CDR3 in amino acids: CASTRREWGEQYF. The CDR3, as DNA: TGTGCCAGCACTCGGAGGGAATGGGGCGAGCAGTACTTC.

The CDR3 region is CASSWDTQYF. In nucleotides, the CDR3 is TGTGCCAGCAGCTGGGATACGCAGTATTTT. The rearrangement joins TRBV7-2 to TRBJ2-3; no definite D call. CDR3 size: 10 residues. The ends were cut back, 4 bases at V and 6 bases at J, with 2 bases in the middle. The germline V gene encodes CDR1 SGHTA and CDR2 FQGNSA. Complete variable domain (other parts from reference TRBV7-2 and TRBJ2-3): GAGVSQSPSNKVTEKGKDVELRCDPISGHTALYWYRQSLGQGLEFLIYFQGNSAPDKSGLPSDRFSAERTGGSVSTLTIQRTQQEDSAVYLCASSWDTQYFGPGTRLTVL.